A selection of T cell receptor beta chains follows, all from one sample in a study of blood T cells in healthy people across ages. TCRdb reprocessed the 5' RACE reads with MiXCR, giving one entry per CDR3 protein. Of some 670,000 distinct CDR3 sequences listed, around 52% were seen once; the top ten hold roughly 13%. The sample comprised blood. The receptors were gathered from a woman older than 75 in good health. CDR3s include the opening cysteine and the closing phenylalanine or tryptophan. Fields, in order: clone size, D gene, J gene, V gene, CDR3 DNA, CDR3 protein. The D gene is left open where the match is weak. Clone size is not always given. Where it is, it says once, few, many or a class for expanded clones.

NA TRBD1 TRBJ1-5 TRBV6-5 TGTGCCAGCAGTTACCCGACCGAGACAGGGGTAGGTAATCAGCCCCAGCATTTT CASSYPTETGVGNQPQHF
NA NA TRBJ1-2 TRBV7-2 TGTGCCAGCAGCTTAGCAGGGACCAGTGGCTACACCTTC CASSLAGTSGYTF
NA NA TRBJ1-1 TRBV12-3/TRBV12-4 TGTGCCAGCAGTTTATGGGGGCGCGTGACTGAAGCTTTCTTT CASSLWGRVTEAFF
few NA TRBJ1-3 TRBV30 TGTGCCTGGAGTGAAGGACCGAGGAACACCATATATTTT CAWSEGPRNTIYF
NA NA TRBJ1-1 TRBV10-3 TGTGCCATCAGCGAGGTAGACACTGGAGCTTTCTTT CAISEVDTGAFF
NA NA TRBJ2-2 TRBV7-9 TGTGCCAGCAGCCCGACAGCGACCGGGGAGCTGTTTTTT CASSPTATGELFF
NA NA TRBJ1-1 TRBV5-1 TGCGCCAGCAGCTTGGTAGCGGCAGCTGAAGCTTTCTTT CASSLVAAAEAFF
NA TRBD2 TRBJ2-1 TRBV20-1 TGCAGTGTACAAGGGACTAGCGGGGGGTACAATGAGCAGTTCTTC CSVQGTSGGYNEQFF
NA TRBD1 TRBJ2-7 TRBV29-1 TGCAGCGTTGGGACAGGGGGCCGGGAAAGGTACTTC CSVGTGGRERYF
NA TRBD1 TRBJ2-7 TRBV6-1 TGTGCCAGCAACCAACCCGGGACAGGGCGAAGCTACGAGCAGTACTTC CASNQPGTGRSYEQYF
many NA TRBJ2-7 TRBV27 TGTGCCAGCAGTAGTGACAGGACCAATTCCTACGAGCAGTACTTC CASSSDRTNSYEQYF